This T cell receptor beta chain was documented in a study of blood T cell repertoires in COVID-19. The overall study: Sites in the United States, Italy and Spain provided acute and convalescent COVID-19 samples.

The authors' processing: Using reference gene primer amplification, nucleated cell counts were estimated. Produced via immunoSEQ multiplex PCR; TCRdb's table is partial and in-frame only. Clone size and V and J calls were adopted from that table, with D and trimming inferred from the DNA. The sample lists under 250,000 clones; approximately 78% were seen once. The ends lost 4 bases at V and 4 bases at J; junction bases unmatched: 14. The CDR3 runs to 17 residues. Germline values: CDR1 LGHDT, CDR2 YNNKEL (reference sequence). Sequencing was done on a sample of peripheral blood. The sequence came from a young woman with acute or convalescent COVID-19. The chain joins TRBV3-1 (or the pseudogene TRBV3-2) to TRBJ2-5; 8 bases are a match to TRBD2. CDR3 sequence: CASSPPVLAGWGETQYF. CDR3 coding DNA: TGTGCCAGCAGCCCCCCGGTCCTAGCGGGTTGGGGAGAGACCCAGTACTTC.